These 14 T cell receptor beta chains originate from one sample sequenced in a study of cytomegalovirus exposure and HLA in healthy donors. Vbeta (60) and Jbeta (13) primers were used in the PCR. Measured with immunoSEQ multiplex PCR; TCRdb has only the in-frame clones, and not every one. The profile shows about 140,000 clones, around 80% of them singletons. Sequenced: PBMCs. These TCRs come from a man aged 25-40 years in good health and CMV-seronegative.

This clone was observed a single time. The chain combines TRBV9 with TRBJ1-2; D call uncertain. CDR1 SGDLS and CDR2 YYNGEE come from the germline V gene. V was pared by 0 bases and J by 8 bases, with 14 bases between. There are 14 residues in the CDR3. CDR3 sequence: CASSVESSRRGYTF. DNA for the CDR3: TGTGCCAGCAGCGTAGAGTCGAGCCGCCGAGGCTACACCTTC.

J is TRBJ2-7 and V is TRBV4-1; 15 bases fit TRBD2. The CDR3 is 18 residues long. The J segment lost 0 bases and the V segment lost 6 bases, leaving 9 bases of the junction unmatched. The germline V gene has CDR1 MGHRA and CDR2 YSYEKL. CDR3 bases: TGCGCCAGCAGTCGCGGACTAGCGGGAGGGCAGGGCTCCTACGAGCAGTACTTC. It yields the protein CASSRGLAGGQGSYEQYF.

The chain couples TRBV19 to TRBJ1-1; 7 nucleotides line up with TRBD1. Germline V CDR1 and CDR2: LNHDA, SQIVND (reference sequence). V trimming: 9 bases; J trimming: 1 base; junction bases outside the gene matches: 8. The CDR3 spans 14 residues. CDR3 DNA: TGTGCCAGGGGTTCGGACAGGCCGAACACTGAAGCTTTCTTT. This encodes CARGSDRPNTEAFF.

The V call is TRBV7-6, the J call TRBJ2-1; 7 bases map to TRBD2. The CDR3 contains 17 residues. The ends lost 0 bases at V and 5 bases at J; junction bases unmatched: 10. Germline V gene data show CDR1 as SGHVS and CDR2 as FNYEAQ. The CDR3 protein is CASSLAQSGTFDNEQFF. CDR3 bases: TGTGCCAGCAGCTTAGCCCAGAGCGGGACTTTCGACAATGAGCAGTTCTTC.

This chain joins TRBV29-1 and TRBJ2-1, with 11 bases that match TRBD2. Germline V gene data show CDR1 as SQVTM and CDR2 as ANQGSEA. Trimming took 7 bases from V and 5 from J; bases not matched to a gene: 7. The CDR3 sequence is 14 residues long. The CDR3 loop is CSGKLAGVDNEQFF. Written as DNA, the CDR3 is TGCAGCGGTAAACTAGCGGGAGTTGACAATGAGCAGTTCTTC.

The chain uses TRBV4-1 and TRBJ1-2; D not resolved. This CDR3 is 12 amino acids long. Germline V lookup: CDR1 MGHRA, CDR2 YSYEKL. With 0 bases removed from V and 5 bases from J, the gap between germline ends came to 4 bases. The CDR3 sequence is CASSQDQYGYTF. The CDR3 bases are TGCGCCAGCAGCCAAGACCAGTATGGCTACACCTTC.

The count of this clone is one. V is TRBV7-9 and J is TRBJ2-1; a weak D match, TRBD2 (5 bases). From germline, CDR1 is SEHNR and CDR2 FQNEAQ (reference sequence). V lost 7 bases and J 9 bases, leaving 22 bases between the germline ends. CDR3 size: 15 residues. The DNA of the CDR3 is TGTGCCAGCAAAGACGGAGCGGCAGCCCCGAGTGAGCAGTTCTTC. This sequence encodes CASKDGAAAPSEQFF.

This clone was recorded once. The junction does not match germline at one end; this may be a read error. The chain uses TRBV5-1 and TRBJ1-2, with 7 bases matching TRBD1. Germline loops: CDR1 SGHRS, CDR2 YFSETQ. This CDR3 is 15 amino acids long. CDR3 sequence: CASSPEPGQNYGYPF. For the CDR3, the DNA is TGCGCCAGCAGCCCGGAACCGGGACAGAATTATGGCTACCCCTTC.

In this sample, this clone turned up once. V usage is TRBV10-3 and J usage is TRBJ1-1; D perhaps matches TRBD1 (5 bases). V was pared by 4 bases and J by 8 bases, with 8 bases between. This CDR3 comprises 11 residues. From germline, CDR1 is ENHRY and CDR2 SYGVKD. CDR3: CAISVGPEAFF. As DNA, the CDR3 is TGTGCCATCAGTGTGGGGCCAGAAGCTTTCTTT.

The chain couples TRBV4-1 to TRBJ2-3; no firm D call. Deletions cut 5 bases from V and 2 bases from J, with 20 bases between. The CDR3 has 17 residues. Per the germline V gene, CDR1 is MGHRA and CDR2 is YSYEKL. DNA for the CDR3: TGCGCCAGCAGCTTCAATTCTTACAGATTTTACACAGATACGCAGTATTTT. Residues: CASSFNSYRFYTDTQYF.

V and J are TRBV19 and TRBJ2-1; D unclear. V was shortened by 3 bases and J by 2 bases, with 11 bases between the two germline ends. The CDR3 is 15 residues long. In germline, CDR1 is LNHDA, CDR2 SQIVND (reference sequence). CDR3 nucleotide sequence: TGTGCCAGTAGTATTTCAAGAGGCGCCTACAATGAGCAGTTCTTC. Its protein is CASSISRGAYNEQFF.

This chain uses TRBV6-1 with TRBJ2-1, with TRBD1 identical over 7 bases. This CDR3 has 13 amino acids. Germline V gene lookup returns CDR1 MNHNS and CDR2 SASEGT. V shed 4 bases, J shed 8 bases, and the junction held 5 bases outside the gene matches. CDR3 in DNA: TGTGCCAGCAGTGGGCGACAGGGCTATGAGCAGTTCTTC. Its translation is CASSGRQGYEQFF.

The chain has TRBV28 and TRBJ2-7; tentatively, D is TRBD2 (6 bases). Germline V CDR1 and CDR2: MDHEN, SYDVKM. CDR3 length: 14 residues. V was pared by 3 bases and J by 7 bases, with 16 bases between. The CDR3 loop reads CASSFYRGSSEQYF. Here the CDR3 DNA reads TGTGCCAGCAGTTTCTATCGGGGGTCCTCGGAGCAGTACTTC.

The gene calls are TRBV5-4 and TRBJ2-7; D is perhaps TRBD1 (5 bases). CDR1 is SGHNT, CDR2 YYREEE, per germline (reference sequence). This CDR3 spans 14 amino acids. The germline V and J ends were trimmed by 4 bases and 4 bases, with 15 bases remaining between them. CDR3 in amino acids: CASSVAAGNYEQYF. CDR3 DNA sequence: TGTGCCAGCAGCGTTGCGGCAGGGAATTACGAGCAGTACTTC.